A single sample gave rise to the 8 T cell receptor beta chains below, sequenced in a study of tumor-infiltrating lymphocytes in glioblastoma multiforme. TCR beta libraries were built from RNA through three nested multiplex PCR rounds using modified ARM-PCR. TCRdb fed the multiplex PCR reads into MiXCR, producing one record per CDR3 protein. The data contain tens of thousands of distinct CDR3 sequences, roughly two thirds of them singletons. The sequencing input was brain tumor tissue. The receptors were sampled from a male donor with glioblastoma.

As to this clonotype: Because the CDR3 is missing its conserved closing phenylalanine or tryptophan, this is likely a read error. This chain links TRBV20-1 with TRBJ2-1; TRBD2 agrees at 15 bases. Germline CDR1 reads DFQATT; CDR2 reads SNEGSKA (reference sequence). The CDR3 is 20 amino acids. CDR3: CSARDQTGTSGRSSYNEQFC. For the CDR3, the DNA is TGTAGTGCTAGAGACCAAACCGGGACTAGCGGGAGGAGCTCCTACAATGAGCAGTTCTGC.

This clonotype was found once. A clone one base away is much larger, so this may be a read error. The rearrangement uses TRBV5-1 and TRBJ2-3; TRBD2 matches 10 bases. CDR1 and CDR2 from the germline V gene are SGHRS and YFSETQ. With V trimmed by 6 bases and J by 5 bases, 9 bases remained unmatched. The CDR3 runs 15 residues. This chain's CDR3 is CASTPTSGNRDTQYF. In DNA, the CDR3 is TGCGCCAGCACCCCAACTAGCGGGAACAGAGATACGCAGTATTTT.

The sample holds many counts of this clonotype. The genes are TRBV29-1 and TRBJ2-7, with D tentatively TRBD1 (5 bases). Germline lookup yields CDR1 SQVTM and CDR2 ANQGSEA. The CDR3 has 12 amino acids. The V end was cut by 4 bases, the J end by 2 bases, with 9 bases between. The CDR3 here is CSVGQGTYEQYF. CDR3 DNA sequence: TGCAGCGTTGGTCAGGGTACCTACGAGCAGTACTTC.

Within the sample, this clonotype is medium-sized. The chain joins TRBV6-5 to TRBJ1-1; D unclear. Germline loops: CDR1 MNHEY, CDR2 SVGAGI. The CDR3 runs to 15 residues. V shed 0 bases and J shed 5 bases, with 13 bases lying between them. The CDR3 here is CASSYSWSAGTEAFF. As DNA, the CDR3 is TGTGCCAGCAGTTACTCGTGGTCGGCGGGGACTGAAGCTTTCTTT.

As concerns this clonotype: This likely comes from a read error, as the CDR3 has no conserved phenylalanine or tryptophan at its end. The chain links TRBV6-2 or TRBV6-3 to TRBJ2-1; 9 bases map to TRBD2. This CDR3 is 15 amino acids long. CDR1 is MNHEY and CDR2 is SVGEGT in the germline V gene. The V and J ends lost 10 bases and 3 bases, in that order; junction bases with no gene match: 10. CDR3 amino acids: CANLTSGKYYNEQFL. The DNA for the CDR3 is TGTGCCAACCTGACTAGCGGTAAGTACTACAATGAGCAGTTCTTA.

As for this clonotype: This clone may be a read error of a much larger clone one base away. The chain's CDR3 is CATSDTMDTQYF. CDR3 sequence (DNA): TGTGCCACCAGTGATACGATGGATACGCAGTATTTT. V gene TRBV24-1 combines with J gene TRBJ2-3; unclear D gene. This CDR3 contains 12 residues. Trimming pared 3 bases from V and 6 bases from J, leaving 6 bases between. CDR1 and CDR2 (germline): KGHDR, SFDVKD.

As for this clonotype: At one end the junction does not follow the germline gene, possibly because of a read error. The chain has TRBV29-1 and TRBJ2-1, with D unclear. This CDR3 is 12 amino acids long. From germline, CDR1 is SQVTM and CDR2 ANQGSEA. The CDR3 spells CGVLKLSNEQFF. The CDR3 nucleotides read TGCGGCGTCTTGAAGTTGTCCAATGAGCAGTTCTTC.

Only a few counts were recorded for this clonotype. The J gene is TRBJ2-1, the V gene TRBV30; 9 bases fit TRBD2. The trim removed 5 bases at V and 7 bases at J, leaving 9 bases unmatched. CDR1 is GTSNPN, CDR2 SVGIG, per germline (reference sequence). This CDR3 comprises 14 residues. CDR3 bases: TGTGCCTGGGAAACTAGCGGGCCTGGGAATGAGCAGTTCTTC. This translates into CAWETSGPGNEQFF. The whole variable domain, filled in from reference TRBV30 and TRBJ2-1, reads SQTIHQWPATLVQPVGSPLSLECTVEGTSNPNLYWYRQAAGRGLQLLFYSVGIGQISSEVPQNLSASRPQDRQFILSSKKLLLSDSGFYLCAWETSGPGNEQFFGPGTRLTVL.